Below, one T cell receptor (beta chain) is given with its context. This specimen comes from a study of blood T cell repertoires in COVID-19. The overall study: Italy, Spain and the United States were the sources of the convalescent and acute COVID-19 samples. In each case, the material was cDNA or gDNA derived from T cells, B-cell-depleted T cells, or PBMCs.

Original processing notes: Amplifying reference gene primers gave estimates of nucleated cell counts. The method was immunoSEQ multiplex PCR; TCRdb's version includes in-frame clones alone and lacks a portion of them. The V and J calls and clone size come from that table; D and trimming were worked out from the DNA. The profile shows about 130,000 clones, 70% to 85% of them singletons. Germline CDR1 and CDR2: MNHEY and SVGAGI. V was cut by 6 bases and J by 6 bases, with 14 bases left in between. The CDR3 runs to 13 residues. Sequenced input: peripheral blood. The genes are TRBV6-5 and TRBJ1-2; D not resolved. This TCR was recovered from a woman of 80 years or more with acute or convalescent COVID-19. The chain's CDR3 is CASRRLHSDGYTF. The CDR3 DNA reads as TGTGCCAGCAGGAGACTCCACTCGGATGGCTACACCTTC.